The present T cell receptor (beta chain) was sequenced within a study of T cells in Graves' hyperthyroidism and ophthalmopathy. Amplified TCR beta CDR3 regions came from RNA transcripts. In the first-round RT-PCR of the TCR CDR3, the HTBI primer set was used. TCRdb independently ran MiXCR on the multiplex PCR reads; one entry per CDR3 protein. The sample records over 700,000 distinct CDR3 sequences, about 19% being singletons. Germline CDR1 and CDR2: SGHAT and FQDESV (reference sequence). The CDR3 sequence is 16 residues long. With V trimmed by 4 bases and J by 3 bases, 6 bases remained unmatched. This clonotype has ten or more counts.

Sequenced input: blood. This chain joins TRBV11-1 and TRBJ2-1; TRBD2 matches 10 bases. This TCR was sampled from a woman in her forties or fifties with Graves' hyperthyroidism that later progressed to Graves' ophthalmopathy. In nucleotides, the CDR3 is TGTGCCAGCAGCTCAAGCGGGGGGGCGTTCTACAATGAGCAGTTCTTC. It translates to CASSSSGGAFYNEQFF.